The T cell receptor beta chain described here comes from a study of Graves' ophthalmopathy and Graves' hyperthyroidism. Trimming removed 1 base at V and 5 bases at J, with 8 bases between. Looked up from germline, CDR1 is SEHNR and CDR2 is FQNEAQ (reference sequence). The CDR3 runs 13 residues. The authors amplified TCR beta CDR3 regions from RNA transcripts. Second-round multiplex PCR came after a first-round RT-PCR that employed HTBI primers. TCRdb redid the calling of the multiplex PCR reads with MiXCR, one entry per CDR3 protein. The table records around 400,000 distinct CDR3 sequences, roughly 18% of them present only once. This clonotype was counted many times.

This sequence originates from a woman between 18 and 30 years old with Graves' ophthalmopathy. V gene TRBV7-9 combines with J gene TRBJ2-5, with no clear D. The sample consisted of peripheral blood. CDR3: CASSLGAGETQYF. The CDR3, as DNA: TGTGCCAGCAGCTTAGGGGCCGGTGAGACCCAGTACTTC.